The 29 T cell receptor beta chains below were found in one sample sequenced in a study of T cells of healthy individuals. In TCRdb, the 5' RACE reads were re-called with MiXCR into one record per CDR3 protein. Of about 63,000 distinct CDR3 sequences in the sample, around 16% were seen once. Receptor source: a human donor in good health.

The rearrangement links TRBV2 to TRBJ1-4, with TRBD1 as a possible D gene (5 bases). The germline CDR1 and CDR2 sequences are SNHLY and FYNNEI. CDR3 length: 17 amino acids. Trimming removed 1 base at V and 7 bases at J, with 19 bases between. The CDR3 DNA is TGTGCCAGCAGTGAAGTGGACCACTCCGCAGGGAGTGAAAAACTGTTTTTT. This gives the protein CASSEVDHSAGSEKLFF.

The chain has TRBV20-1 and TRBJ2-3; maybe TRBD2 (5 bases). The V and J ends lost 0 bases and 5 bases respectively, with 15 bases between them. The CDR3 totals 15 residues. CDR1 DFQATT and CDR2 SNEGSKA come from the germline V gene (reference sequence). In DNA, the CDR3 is TGCAGTGCTAGAGACGCGGGCCTTAGGGAAGATACGCAGTATTTT. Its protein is CSARDAGLREDTQYF.

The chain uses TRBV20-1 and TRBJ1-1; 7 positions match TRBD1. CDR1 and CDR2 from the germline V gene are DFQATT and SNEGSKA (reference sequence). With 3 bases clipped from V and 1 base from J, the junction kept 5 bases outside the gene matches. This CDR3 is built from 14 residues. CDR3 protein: CSARSWDRNTEAFF. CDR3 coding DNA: TGCAGTGCTAGGAGTTGGGACAGGAACACTGAAGCTTTCTTT.

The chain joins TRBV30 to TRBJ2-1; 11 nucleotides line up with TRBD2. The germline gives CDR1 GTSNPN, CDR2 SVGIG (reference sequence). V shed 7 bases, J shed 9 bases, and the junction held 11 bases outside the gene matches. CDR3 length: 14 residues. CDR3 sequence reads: CAYQLAGESAEQFF. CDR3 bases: TGTGCCTACCAACTAGCGGGAGAGTCCGCTGAGCAGTTCTTC.

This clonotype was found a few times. In nucleotides, the CDR3 is TGTGCCAGCAGTAGGATAGAGAACTATGGCTACACCTTC. It translates to CASSRIENYGYTF. The chain uses TRBV6-5 and TRBJ1-2; no clear D gene. From germline, CDR1 is MNHEY and CDR2 SVGAGI. The CDR3 consists of 13 residues. V lost 5 bases to trimming and J lost 2 bases, with 9 bases between them.

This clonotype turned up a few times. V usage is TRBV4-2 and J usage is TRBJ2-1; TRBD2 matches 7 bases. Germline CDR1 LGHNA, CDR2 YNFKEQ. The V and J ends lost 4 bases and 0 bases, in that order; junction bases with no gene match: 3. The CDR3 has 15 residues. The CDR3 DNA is TGTGCCAGCAGCCGAGGGGACTACTCCTACAATGAGCAGTTCTTC. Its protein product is CASSRGDYSYNEQFF.

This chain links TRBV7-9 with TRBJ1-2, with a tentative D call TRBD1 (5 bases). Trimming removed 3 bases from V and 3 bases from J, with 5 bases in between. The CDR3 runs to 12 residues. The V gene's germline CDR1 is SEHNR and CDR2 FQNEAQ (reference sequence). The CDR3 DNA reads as TGTGCCAGCAGCTTGGGGGACTATGGCTACACCTTC. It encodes CASSLGDYGYTF.

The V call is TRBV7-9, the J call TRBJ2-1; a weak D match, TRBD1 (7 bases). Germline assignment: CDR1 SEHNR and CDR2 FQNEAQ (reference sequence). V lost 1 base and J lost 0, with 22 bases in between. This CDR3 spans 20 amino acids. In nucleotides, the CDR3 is TGTGCCAGCAGCTTAGTTGGCTCCGGGTCAGGGGGAGGCTCCTACAATGAGCAGTTCTTC. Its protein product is CASSLVGSGSGGGSYNEQFF. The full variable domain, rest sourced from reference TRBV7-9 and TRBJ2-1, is DTGVSQNPRHKITKRGQNVTFRCDPISEHNRLYWYRQTLGQGPEFLTYFQNEAQLEKSRLLSDRFSAERPKGSFSTLEIQRTEQGDSAMYLCASSLVGSGSGGGSYNEQFFGPGTRLTVL.

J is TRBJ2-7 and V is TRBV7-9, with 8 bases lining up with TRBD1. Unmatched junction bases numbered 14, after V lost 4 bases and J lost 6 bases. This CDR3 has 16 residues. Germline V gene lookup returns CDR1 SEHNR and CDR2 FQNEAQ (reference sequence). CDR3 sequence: CASSSSRTGYVVEQYF. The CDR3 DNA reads TGTGCCAGCAGCTCGTCTAGGACAGGGTACGTTGTCGAGCAGTACTTC. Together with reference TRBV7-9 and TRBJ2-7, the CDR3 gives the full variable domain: DTGVSQNPRHKITKRGQNVTFRCDPISEHNRLYWYRQTLGQGPEFLTYFQNEAQLEKSRLLSDRFSAERPKGSFSTLEIQRTEQGDSAMYLCASSSSRTGYVVEQYFGPGTRLTVT.

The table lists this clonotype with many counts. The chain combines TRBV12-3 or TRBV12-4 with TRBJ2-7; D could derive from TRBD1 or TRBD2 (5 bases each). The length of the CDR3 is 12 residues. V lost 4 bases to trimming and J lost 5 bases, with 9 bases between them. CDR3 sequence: CASSWDGHEQYF. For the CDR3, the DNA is TGTGCCAGCAGTTGGGACGGTCACGAGCAGTACTTC.

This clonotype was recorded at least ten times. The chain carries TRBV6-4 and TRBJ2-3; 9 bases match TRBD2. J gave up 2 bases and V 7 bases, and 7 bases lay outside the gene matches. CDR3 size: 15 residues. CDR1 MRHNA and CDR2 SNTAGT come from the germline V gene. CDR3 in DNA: TGTGCCAGCAAAAGCGGGGGGAGTGACACAGATACGCAGTATTTT. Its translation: CASKSGGSDTDTQYF.

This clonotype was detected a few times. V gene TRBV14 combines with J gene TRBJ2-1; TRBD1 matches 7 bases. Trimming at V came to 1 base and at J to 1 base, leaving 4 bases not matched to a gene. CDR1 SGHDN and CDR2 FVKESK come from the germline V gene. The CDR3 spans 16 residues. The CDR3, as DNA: TGTGCCAGCAGCCAAGCCCGGGACAGTTCCTACAATGAGCAGTTCTTC. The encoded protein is CASSQARDSSYNEQFF.

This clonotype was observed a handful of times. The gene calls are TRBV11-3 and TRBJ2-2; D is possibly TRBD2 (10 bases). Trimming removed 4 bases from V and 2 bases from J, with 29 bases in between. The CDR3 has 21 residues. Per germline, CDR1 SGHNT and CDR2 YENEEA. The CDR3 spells CASSWGDRDEAGGPNTGELFF. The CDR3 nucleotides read TGTGCCAGCAGCTGGGGGGACAGGGATGAAGCGGGAGGGCCAAACACCGGGGAGCTGTTTTTT.

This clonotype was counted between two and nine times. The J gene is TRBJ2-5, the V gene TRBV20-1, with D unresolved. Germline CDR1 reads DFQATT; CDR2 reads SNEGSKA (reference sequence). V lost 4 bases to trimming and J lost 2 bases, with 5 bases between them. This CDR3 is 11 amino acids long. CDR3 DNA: TGCAGTGCTATAATTCAAGAGACCCAGTACTTC. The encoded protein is CSAIIQETQYF.

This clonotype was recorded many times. Here the CDR3 reads CASSLPNTGELFF. In DNA form, the CDR3 reads TGTGCCAGCAGTTTACCCAACACCGGGGAGCTGTTTTTT. This chain joins TRBV28 and TRBJ2-2; D is unresolved. The CDR3 length is 13 residues. Germline V gene sequence: CDR1 MDHEN, CDR2 SYDVKM. V lost 2 bases to trimming and J lost 2 bases, with 3 bases between them.

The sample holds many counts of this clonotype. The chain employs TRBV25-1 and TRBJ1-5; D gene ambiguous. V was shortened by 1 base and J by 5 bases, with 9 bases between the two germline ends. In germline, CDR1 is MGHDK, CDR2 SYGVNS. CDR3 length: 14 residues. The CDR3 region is CASSEWAVDQPQHF. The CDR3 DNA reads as TGTGCCAGCAGTGAATGGGCAGTCGATCAGCCCCAGCATTTT.

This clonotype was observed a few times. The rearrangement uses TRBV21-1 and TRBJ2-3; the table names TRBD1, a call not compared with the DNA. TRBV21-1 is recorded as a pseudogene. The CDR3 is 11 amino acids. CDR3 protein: CASPPTDTQYF. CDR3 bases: TGTGCCAGTCCCCCCACAGATACGCAGTATTTT.

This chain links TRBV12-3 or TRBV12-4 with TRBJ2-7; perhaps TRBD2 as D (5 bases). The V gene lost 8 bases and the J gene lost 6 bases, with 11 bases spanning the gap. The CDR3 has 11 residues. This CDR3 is CASSVSGEQYF. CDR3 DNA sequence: TGTGCCAGCTCAGTGAGCGGCGAGCAGTACTTC.

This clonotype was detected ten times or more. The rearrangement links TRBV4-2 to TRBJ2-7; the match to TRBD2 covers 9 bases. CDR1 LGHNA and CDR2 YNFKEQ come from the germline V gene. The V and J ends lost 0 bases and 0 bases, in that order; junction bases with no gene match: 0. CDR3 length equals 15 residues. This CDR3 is CASSQETSGSYEQYF. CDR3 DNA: TGTGCCAGCAGCCAAGAGACTAGCGGCTCCTACGAGCAGTACTTC.

CDR3 nucleotide sequence: TGCGCCAGCAGTCACACCGCGGCTAGCGGAAACCTCCGCTACAATGAGCAGTTCTTC. This gives the protein CASSHTAASGNLRYNEQFF. This chain connects TRBV5-1 to TRBJ2-1; 7 bases are shared with TRBD2. The junction had 20 bases not matched to a gene; V was cut back by 5 bases and J by 3 bases. CDR1 SGHRS and CDR2 YFSETQ come from the germline V gene. The CDR3 runs 19 residues.

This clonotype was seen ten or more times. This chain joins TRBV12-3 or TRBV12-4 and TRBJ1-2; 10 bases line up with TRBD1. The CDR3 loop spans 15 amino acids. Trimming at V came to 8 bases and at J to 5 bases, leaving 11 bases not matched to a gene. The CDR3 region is CASAVTGQGSYGYTF. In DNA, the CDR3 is TGTGCCAGCGCAGTGACGGGACAGGGGAGTTATGGCTACACCTTC.

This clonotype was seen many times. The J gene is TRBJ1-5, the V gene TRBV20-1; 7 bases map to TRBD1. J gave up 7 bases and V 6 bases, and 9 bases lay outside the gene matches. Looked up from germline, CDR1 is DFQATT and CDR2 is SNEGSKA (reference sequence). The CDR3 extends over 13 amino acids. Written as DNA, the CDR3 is TGCAGTGCCCTCACAGGGGTAGCCCAGCCCCAGCATTTT. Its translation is CSALTGVAQPQHF.

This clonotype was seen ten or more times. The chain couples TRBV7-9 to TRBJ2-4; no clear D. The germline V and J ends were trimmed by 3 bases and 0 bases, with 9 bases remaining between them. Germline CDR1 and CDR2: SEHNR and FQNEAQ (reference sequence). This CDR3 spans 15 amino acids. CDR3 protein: CASSLSLIAKNIQYF. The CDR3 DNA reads TGTGCCAGCAGCTTGTCGCTTATAGCCAAAAACATTCAGTACTTC.

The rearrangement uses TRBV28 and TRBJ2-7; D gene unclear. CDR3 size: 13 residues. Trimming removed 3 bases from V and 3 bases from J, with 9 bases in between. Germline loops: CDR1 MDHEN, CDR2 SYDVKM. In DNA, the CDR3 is TGTGCCAGCAGTTTGCCTGGTATCTACGAGCAGTACTTC. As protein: CASSLPGIYEQYF.

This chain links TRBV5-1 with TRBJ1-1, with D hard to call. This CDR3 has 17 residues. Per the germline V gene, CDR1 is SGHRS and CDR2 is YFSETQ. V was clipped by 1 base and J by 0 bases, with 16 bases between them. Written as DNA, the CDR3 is TGCGCCAGCAGCTTGTACCTCCCGCTCGCGGTGAACACTGAAGCTTTCTTT. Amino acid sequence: CASSLYLPLAVNTEAFF.

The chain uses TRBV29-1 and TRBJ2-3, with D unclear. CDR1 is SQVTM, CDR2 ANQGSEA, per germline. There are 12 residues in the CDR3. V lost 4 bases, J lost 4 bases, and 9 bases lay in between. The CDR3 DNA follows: TGCAGCGTTGGACCTATGGCAGATACGCAGTATTTT. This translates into CSVGPMADTQYF.

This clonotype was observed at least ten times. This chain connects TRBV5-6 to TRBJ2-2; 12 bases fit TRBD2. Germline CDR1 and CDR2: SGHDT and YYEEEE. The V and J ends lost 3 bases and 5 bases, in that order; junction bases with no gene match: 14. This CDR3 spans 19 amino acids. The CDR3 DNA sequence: TGTGCCAGCAGCTACACTACGACCCTAGGACTAGCGGGGACCGGGGAGCTGTTTTTT. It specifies CASSYTTTLGLAGTGELFF.

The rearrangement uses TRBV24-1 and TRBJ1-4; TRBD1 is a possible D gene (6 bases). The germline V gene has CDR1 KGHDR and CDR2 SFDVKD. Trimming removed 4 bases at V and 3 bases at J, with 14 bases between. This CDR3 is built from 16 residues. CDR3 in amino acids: CATSDSGGGSNEKLFF. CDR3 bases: TGTGCCACCAGTGACTCTGGGGGGGGCTCTAATGAAAAACTGTTTTTT.

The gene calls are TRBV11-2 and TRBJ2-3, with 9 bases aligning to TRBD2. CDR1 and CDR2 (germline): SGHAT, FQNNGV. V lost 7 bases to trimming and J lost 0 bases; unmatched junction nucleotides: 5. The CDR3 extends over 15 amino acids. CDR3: CASTLAGTSTDTQYF. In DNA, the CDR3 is TGTGCCAGCACACTAGCGGGCACTAGCACAGATACGCAGTATTTT. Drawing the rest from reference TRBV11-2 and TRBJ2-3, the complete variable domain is EAGVAQSPRYKIIEKRQSVAFWCNPISGHATLYWYQQILGQGPKLLIQFQNNGVVDDSQLPKDRFSAERLKGVDSTLKIQPAKLEDSAVYLCASTLAGTSTDTQYFGPGTRLTVL.